The clone carrying this T cell receptor beta chain was found a few times. Its cognate antigen is unknown. From germline, CDR1 is SGHVS and CDR2 FQNEAQ. V was clipped by 5 bases and J by 3 bases; unmatched bases: 6. This CDR3 has 15 residues. Sequencing used immunoSEQ multiplex PCR; TCRdb keeps in-frame clones, though not all of them. This table holds more than 140,000 clones, roughly 88% found once. The data are from a study of T cell responses to AZD1222 COVID-19 vaccine. General study findings and limits: Among AZD1222 vaccinees, only six were seropositive at baseline. Sampling that yielded the repertoires occurred only after the peak T cell response. A mostly white British donor set with more females was recruited, and clonal diversity was possibly underestimated. Recipients of two AZD1222 doses showed rising Spike-specific TCR breadth and depth.

The specimen was peripheral blood, collected on day 0 of MenACWY control vaccination. The V and J genes are TRBV7-8 and TRBJ1-4, with TRBD1 matching over 7 bases. The sequence was obtained from an adult in good health. The CDR3 loop is CASSRRGQPNEKLFF. CDR3 DNA sequence: TGTGCCAGCAGCCGAAGGGGACAGCCTAATGAAAAACTGTTTTTT.